Below, 4 T cell receptor beta chains from the same sample are listed, as sequenced in a study of T cell responses to AZD1222 COVID-19 vaccine. TCRdb's table, derived via immunoSEQ multiplex PCR, lists solely in-frame clones and lacks some. The sample yields roughly 180,000 clones, about nine tenths seen once. Sequenced here: peripheral blood, sampled 28 days after the second AZD1222 dose. These receptors came from an adult who received the AZD1222 COVID-19 vaccine.

This chain links TRBV3-1 (or the pseudogene TRBV3-2) with TRBJ2-7; TRBD2 agrees at 11 bases. Germline assignment: CDR1 LGHDT and CDR2 YNNKEL (reference sequence). After removal of 5 bases from V and 2 bases from J, the junction contained 2 bases not matched to a gene. CDR3 length equals 14 residues. The CDR3 is CASSETSGAYEQYF. CDR3 in DNA: TGTGCCAGCAGCGAGACTAGCGGGGCCTACGAGCAGTACTTC.

The CDR3 sequence is CASSLGQNPTNEKLFF. The CDR3 DNA follows: TGTGCCAGCAGCTTGGGCCAGAACCCAACTAATGAAAAACTGTTTTTT. The V call is TRBV5-8, the J call TRBJ1-4; no firm D call. CDR3 length equals 16 residues. Germline V gene data show CDR1 as SGHTS and CDR2 as YDEGEE. V lost 0 bases and J 0 bases, leaving 9 bases between the germline ends.

The rearrangement links TRBV27 to TRBJ1-1; no clear D gene. The CDR3 is 13 residues long. Trimming left V 6 bases short and J 2 bases short, with 10 bases between. Germline CDR1 is MNHEY and CDR2 is SMNVEV (reference sequence). The CDR3 region has the DNA TGTGCCAGCAGGTTTGGTACTAACACTGAAGCTTTCTTT. Its translation is CASRFGTNTEAFF.

The rearrangement links TRBV2 to TRBJ2-5, with D perhaps being TRBD1 or TRBD2 (6 bases each). In germline, CDR1 is SNHLY, CDR2 FYNNEI. The CDR3 is 14 amino acids. Trimming shortened V by 5 bases and J by 2 bases, and 12 bases separated the two germline ends. The CDR3 spells CASSTGTDQETQYF. The CDR3 coding sequence is TGTGCCAGCAGTACAGGGACTGATCAAGAGACCCAGTACTTC.